These T cell receptor beta chains were read from a single sample in a study of blood T cell repertoires in COVID-19. This table comes from immunoSEQ multiplex PCR, and its TCRdb copy is limited to in-frame clones, with some not included. The sample lists a few hundred thousand clones; approximately 82% were seen once. Sequencing used peripheral blood. The source is a woman in her late teens or twenties with acute or convalescent COVID-19. Both conserved end residues are part of each CDR3. Fields, in order: J gene, CDR3 length, V gene, CDR3 protein.

TRBJ1-1 | 13 | TRBV18 | CASSPRQNTEAFF
TRBJ2-7 | 14 | TRBV28 | CASSQDRGTFEQYF
TRBJ1-6 | 19 | TRBV4-2 | CASSQDPQGRDATNSPLHF
TRBJ2-7 | 18 | TRBV7-6 | CASSLAYRGTVVSYEQYF
TRBJ2-1 | 15 | TRBV11-3 | CASSQTSGRLNEQFF
TRBJ2-7 | 16 | TRBV7-8 | CASSLGGTGGTYEQYF
TRBJ2-7 | 14 | TRBV30 | CAWSRVGGTGEQYF
TRBJ1-1 | 11 | TRBV12-3/TRBV12-4 | CASKWAGDAFF
TRBJ2-1 | 13 | TRBV7-2 | CASSRSRDNEQFF
TRBJ1-1 | 15 | TRBV5-1 | CASSPGTTTSAEAFF
TRBJ2-1 | 17 | TRBV27 | CASSLFFGTSGHNEQFF
TRBJ2-7 | 15 | TRBV18 | CASSPTSGSYYEQYF
TRBJ1-5 | 19 | TRBV4-2 | CASSPTSPGQGWGNQPQHF
TRBJ2-7 | 14 | TRBV5-4 | CASSLDRTTYEQYF
TRBJ1-1 | 13 | TRBV19 | CASSDQGGTEAFF
TRBJ1-1 | 13 | TRBV4-1 | CASSTMESTEAFF
TRBJ2-2 | 15 | TRBV4-3 | CASSPQGAPTGELFF
TRBJ2-7 | 14 | TRBV7-2 | CASSLGTRGDEQYF
TRBJ2-3 | 14 | TRBV29-1 | CSVGSGGPTDTQYF
TRBJ2-3 | 15 | TRBV6-5 | CASSYDGVTTDTQYF
TRBJ2-2 | 16 | TRBV5-8 | CASSSIGRLNTGELFF
TRBJ2-7 | 17 | TRBV11-2 | CASSLTSGGPIAYEQYF
TRBJ2-3 | 13 | TRBV6-4 | CATGSGSTDTQYF
TRBJ2-3 | 14 | TRBV19 | CASSRLAGEDTQYF
TRBJ1-5 | 15 | TRBV10-3 | CAISESGQGNQPQHF
TRBJ2-3 | 15 | TRBV18 | CASSPGLAGADTQYF
TRBJ2-4 | 14 | TRBV2 | CASVGGLAKNIQYF
TRBJ2-7 | 15 | TRBV7-2 | CASSFNSGGRYEQYF
TRBJ2-3 | 18 | TRBV19 | CASSIFAPSGRIADTQYF
TRBJ1-5 | 14 | TRBV6-5 | CASSRGQGNQPQHF
TRBJ2-2 | 15 | TRBV6-5 | CASRGLAGVSGELFF
TRBJ2-3 | 15 | TRBV6-5 | CASSMGHSSTDTQYF
TRBJ2-3 | 15 | TRBV27 | CASSSWTSGTDTQYF
TRBJ1-3 | 16 | TRBV9 | CASSDQALSSGNTIYF
TRBJ2-2 | 15 | TRBV2 | CASSLAGELTGELFF
TRBJ1-2 | 15 | TRBV2 | CASSKTGGPNYGYTF
TRBJ2-7 | 13 | TRBV12-3/TRBV12-4 | CASSWGGTYEQYF
TRBJ1-2 | 17 | TRBV2 | CASSDPPKQGFGYGYTF
TRBJ2-4 | 14 | TRBV11-2 | CASSLRRAKNIQYF
TRBJ1-5 | 18 | TRBV21-1 | CASSKAQTDEYSNQPQHF
TRBJ1-2 | 16 | TRBV4-3 | CASSPGTGERSSGYTF
TRBJ1-5 | 16 | TRBV11-2 | CASSLDTGCVNQPQHF
TRBJ2-1 | 15 | TRBV7-9 | CASSLPLGSYNEQFF
TRBJ2-3 | 15 | TRBV6-6 | CASSYWSAGAHTQYF
TRBJ2-1 | 17 | TRBV2 | CASSDLPGTSGYNEQFF
TRBJ2-7 | 15 | TRBV6-2/TRBV6-3 | CASSYEVAAVYEQYF